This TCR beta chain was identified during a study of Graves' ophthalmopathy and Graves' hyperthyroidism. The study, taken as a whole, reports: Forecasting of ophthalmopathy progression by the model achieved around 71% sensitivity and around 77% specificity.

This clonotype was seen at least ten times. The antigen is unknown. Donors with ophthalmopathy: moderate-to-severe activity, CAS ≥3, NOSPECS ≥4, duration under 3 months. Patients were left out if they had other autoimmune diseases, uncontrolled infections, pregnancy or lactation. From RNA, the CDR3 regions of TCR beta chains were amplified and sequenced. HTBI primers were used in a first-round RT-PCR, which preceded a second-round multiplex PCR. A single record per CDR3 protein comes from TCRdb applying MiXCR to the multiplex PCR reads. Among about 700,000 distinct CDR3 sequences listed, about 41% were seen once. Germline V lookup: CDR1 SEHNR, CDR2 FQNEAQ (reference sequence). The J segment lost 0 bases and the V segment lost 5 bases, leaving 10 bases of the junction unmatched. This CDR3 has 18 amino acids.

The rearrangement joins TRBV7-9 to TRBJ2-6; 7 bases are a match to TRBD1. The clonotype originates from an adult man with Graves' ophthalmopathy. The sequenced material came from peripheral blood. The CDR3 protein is CASSATGVLGSGANVLTF. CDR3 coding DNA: TGTGCCAGCAGCGCAACAGGGGTTTTGGGCTCTGGGGCCAACGTCCTGACTTTC.